This T cell receptor beta chain was observed in a study of spatial heterogeneity in lung cancer. This clonotype was recorded a few times. A single record per CDR3 protein comes from TCRdb applying MiXCR to the 5' RACE reads. This sample has around 87,000 distinct CDR3 sequences, with roughly 12% found just once. Germline-derived CDR1 and CDR2 are MNHEY and SVGAGI. The CDR3 covers 11 residues. V was pared by 8 bases and J by 9 bases, with 11 bases between. Described time point: sample taken at primary tumor resection. The receptor comes from a male donor with early-stage non-small cell lung cancer. The sequences come from PBMCs, collected at surgery. The V call is TRBV6-5, the J call TRBJ2-1, with D unresolved. The CDR3, as DNA: TGTGCCAGCGGTGCCTTCCGTGAGCAGTTCTTC. Translating it yields CASGAFREQFF.